This T cell receptor beta chain was retrieved from a study of blood T cell repertoires in COVID-19 (dated by TCRdb to the early 2020s). Turning to the overall study: Samples covering the acute and convalescent phases of COVID-19 were provided by collaborators in the United States, Italy and Spain. The repertoires were released in a freely available public database intended as a resource for research on the immune response to SARS-CoV-2. Deeply sampled blood TCRbeta repertoires from subjects exposed to, actively infected with, or recovered from COVID-19 were included in the dataset. The sample metadata nearly always contained a de-identified subject ID, COVID-19 status, age in years and sex. The prospective study material was composed of cDNA or gDNA derived from T cells, B-cell-depleted T cells, or PBMCs. The samples were drawn from two sources: the first 160 participants of the ongoing ImmuneRACE study, and over 950 subjects contributed by 6 global collaborators. Where available, HLA class I and class II types were taken from metadata supplied by the sample provider and were not determined by assay-based typing. Study-wide findings and limitations: The amount of clinical and demographic metadata varied by source and participant and was provided uncurated.

One collaborating source in Seattle enrolled patients during active infection and followed them longitudinally through the course of disease. Collaborating institutions collected whole blood in K2EDTA tubes following their own protocols. For TCRbeta analysis, collaborator samples were shipped as frozen whole blood, as isolated PBMCs, or as DNA extracted from either sample type. Details on this clone: No antigen is known for it. Base qualities are missing; no much larger clone stands one base away.

The immunoSEQ Assay, a bias-controlled multiplex PCR, was used to amplify TCRbeta CDR3 regions from genomic DNA. In the source study's methods: The number of nucleated cells in each sample was estimated from the amplification of reference gene primers within the assay. Sequence reads were collapsed and filtered to measure the absolute abundance of every unique TCRbeta CDR3 rearrangement. For each sample, productive Simpson clonality was calculated as the square root of Simpson's diversity index over productive rearrangements. Imported from immuneACCESS, the table was reduced by TCRdb to in-frame sequences with V and J called. These copies leave out some clones; in studies compared against another copy, an unresolved V gene accounts for under half, and the cause of the remainder is not known. V and J calls and clone size are as listed in that table; D and trimming were resolved from the DNA. The sample records 330,000 or so clones, roughly 87% of which are singletons. The top ten clones comprise more than 7.5% of the sample.

CDR1 SGHAT and CDR2 FQNNGV are derived from the germline V gene. The CDR3 covers 16 residues, taking in both the cysteine and the phenylalanine. CDR3 DNA is the only sequence kept; it has 48 bases, read in frame from the first base. Trimming at the junction amounts to 5 bases on V and 6 bases on J, and the germline ends lie 22 bases apart. This receptor was taken from a man aged 25-40 years with COVID-19, enrolled during active disease. The rearranged chain carries TRBV11-2 and TRBJ2-5; the D gene lacks a confident call. The specimen sequenced was peripheral blood. The CDR3 is CASSPRVASLQKTQYF. The DNA sequence reads TGTGCCAGCAGCCCTCGGGTAGCCTCCTTACAAAAGACCCAGTACTTC.